Listed here is a single T cell receptor beta chain. What it binds is not known. The sample originates from a study of coeliac disease. Study findings and constraints: Most TRB amino acid sequences occurred in only one sample.

Generated by immunoSEQ multiplex PCR, the TCRdb table keeps only in-frame clones and is missing some. The sample has around 3,900 clones; 64% are singletons. The CDR3 covers 14 residues. Trimming removed 2 bases from V and 4 bases from J, with 9 bases in between. CDR1 and CDR2 (germline): MNHEY, SMNVEV (reference sequence). The V call is TRBV27, the J call TRBJ2-1; tentatively, D is TRBD2 (5 bases). The receptor was isolated from a woman aged 25 to 39 without celiac disease. Sequencing was performed on lymphocytes from the gut lamina propria. CDR3: CASSLGGPYNEQFF. The CDR3 DNA reads TGTGCCAGCAGTTTAGGCGGGCCTTACAATGAGCAGTTCTTC.